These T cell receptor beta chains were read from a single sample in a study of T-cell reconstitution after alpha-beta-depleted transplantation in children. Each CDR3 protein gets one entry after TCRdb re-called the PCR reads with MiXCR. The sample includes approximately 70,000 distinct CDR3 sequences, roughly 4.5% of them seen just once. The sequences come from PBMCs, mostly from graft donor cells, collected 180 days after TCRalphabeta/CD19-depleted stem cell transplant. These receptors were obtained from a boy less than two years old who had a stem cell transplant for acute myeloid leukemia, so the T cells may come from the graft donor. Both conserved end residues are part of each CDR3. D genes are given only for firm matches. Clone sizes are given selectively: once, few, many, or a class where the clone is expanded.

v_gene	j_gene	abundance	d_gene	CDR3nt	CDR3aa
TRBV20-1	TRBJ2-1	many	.	TGCAGTGCTAGACGACATCGTGCGCGCGCCAATGAGCAGTTCTTC	CSARRHRARANEQFF
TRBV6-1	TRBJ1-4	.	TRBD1	TGTGCCAGCAGTGAGAATGTCTGGCCGGGACAGGTCCGAGGGGCTAATGAAAAACTGTTTTTT	CASSENVWPGQVRGANEKLFF
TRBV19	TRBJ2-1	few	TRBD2	TGTGCCAGTAGTATAAGTAGCGGGGTCTCCTACAATGAGCAGTTCTTC	CASSISSGVSYNEQFF
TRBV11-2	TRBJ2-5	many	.	TGTGCCAGCAGCTTAGAAAGTGGGACAGAGACCCAGTACTTC	CASSLESGTETQYF
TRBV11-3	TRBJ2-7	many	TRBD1	TGTGCCAGCAGCTTAGGCCCGACAGGGGTGGCGACCTACGAGCAGTACTTC	CASSLGPTGVATYEQYF
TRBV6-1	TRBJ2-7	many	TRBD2	TGTGCCAGCAGGGGGACTAGCGGGGTCTACGAGCAGTACTTC	CASRGTSGVYEQYF
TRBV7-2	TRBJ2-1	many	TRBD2	TGTGCCAGCAGCCCCCAGGGACTAGCGGGGGGGCAGGGTGAGCAGTTCTTC	CASSPQGLAGGQGEQFF
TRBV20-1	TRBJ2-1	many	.	TGCAGTGCTTTTCGACCGGGGCAGTGGGCAGGGGGGCTCAATGAGCAGTTCTTC	CSAFRPGQWAGGLNEQFF
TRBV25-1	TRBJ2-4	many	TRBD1	TGTGCCAGCAGTGTCACCGGGACAGTGAAAGGCATTCAGTACTTC	CASSVTGTVKGIQYF
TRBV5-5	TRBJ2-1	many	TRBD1	TGTGCCAGCAGTCAACTACAGGGGTTCGATGAGCAGTTCTTC	CASSQLQGFDEQFF
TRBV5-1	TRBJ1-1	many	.	TGCGCCAGCAGCTTGGTAGGGGATAGAACTGAAGCTTTCTTT	CASSLVGDRTEAFF
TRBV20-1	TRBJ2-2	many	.	TGCAGTGCTAGTCACCAGGTTACGAACACCGGGGAGCTGTTTTTT	CSASHQVTNTGELFF
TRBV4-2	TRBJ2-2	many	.	TGTGCCAGCAGCCAAGAAGACATACCGAACACCGGGGAGCTGTTTTTT	CASSQEDIPNTGELFF
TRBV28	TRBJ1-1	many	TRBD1	TGTGCCAGCAGTATTCCAGGGGGCCTGAACACTGAAGCTTTCTTT	CASSIPGGLNTEAFF
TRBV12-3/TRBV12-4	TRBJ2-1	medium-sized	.	TGTGCCAGCAGTCTTACATATGAGCAGTTCTTC	CASSLTYEQFF
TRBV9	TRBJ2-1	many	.	TGTGCCAGCAGCGTAGGTGGGGCCGACAGTGAGCAGTTCTTC	CASSVGGADSEQFF